This T cell receptor beta chain appears in the sequencing data of a study of blood T cell repertoires in COVID-19. On the study more broadly: The United States, Italy and Spain provided the acute and convalescent COVID-19 samples. PBMCs, B-cell-depleted T cells, or T cells were the source of the cDNA or gDNA that made up the material.

The protocol was immunoSEQ multiplex PCR, while the TCRdb copy is restricted to in-frame clones and leaves out a portion. Among fewer than 40,000 clones, roughly 88% were seen once, and the ten largest hold 13% to 15%. CDR3 size: 15 residues. Trimming shortened V by 3 bases and J by 9 bases, and 15 bases separated the two germline ends. The germline V gene encodes CDR1 KGHSH and CDR2 LQKENI. The chain recombines TRBV18 with TRBJ1-6, with D unclear. The sequence derives from a man in his sixties with active COVID-19. The material sequenced was peripheral blood. CDR3 loop: CASSPGPTEGSPLHF. CDR3 nucleotides: TGTGCCAGCTCACCGGGCCCTACGGAGGGTTCACCCCTCCACTTT.